This passage covers 28 T cell receptor beta chains from one sample sequenced in a study of shared clonotypes between healthy human individuals. Generated by immunoSEQ multiplex PCR, the TCRdb table keeps only in-frame clones and is missing some. The table has 90,000 to 120,000 clones, 68% seen once. Sequenced: memory CD8+ T cells sorted from blood. Described subset: CD45RO+ cells pooled with CCR7-negative TemRA cells. The source of these receptors is a woman in her twenties or thirties in good health.

V gene TRBV7-8 combines with J gene TRBJ1-2, with TRBD1 as a possible D gene (5 bases). Germline values: CDR1 SGHVS, CDR2 FQNEAQ. The germline V and J ends were trimmed by 5 bases and 0 bases, with 19 bases remaining between them. CDR3 length: 17 residues. For the CDR3, the DNA is TGTGCCAGCAGCCGAGGGTCCAGGGCAAGGACTAACTATGGCTACACCTTC. It specifies CASSRGSRARTNYGYTF.

The rearrangement links TRBV7-8 to TRBJ1-4; D remains unclear. V lost 3 bases and J lost 0, with 11 bases in between. The CDR3 has 16 residues. Germline values: CDR1 SGHVS, CDR2 FQNEAQ. The CDR3 nucleotides read TGTGCCAGCAGCTTCGGAAAATATGCAACTAATGAAAAACTGTTTTTT. Protein sequence: CASSFGKYATNEKLFF.

V and J are TRBV4-2 and TRBJ1-6; a possible D gene is TRBD1 (6 bases). The CDR3 contains 15 residues. The germline gives CDR1 LGHNA, CDR2 YNFKEQ. Trimming took off 1 base at V and 10 bases at J, with 14 bases between the two ends. CDR3 loop: CASSQVNRDGSPLHF. The CDR3 DNA reads TGTGCCAGCAGCCAAGTGAACAGGGATGGGTCACCCCTCCACTTT.

The chain is built from TRBV5-4 and TRBJ2-7; possible D gene TRBD2, 6 bases. V was trimmed by 1 base and J by 5 bases, leaving 16 bases between them. The CDR3 sequence is 15 residues long. The germline V gene has CDR1 SGHNT and CDR2 YYREEE (reference sequence). The CDR3 is CASSLFLLEGDEQYF. The CDR3, as DNA: TGTGCCAGCAGCTTGTTTCTTTTGGAGGGCGACGAGCAGTACTTC.

The chain combines TRBV6-5 with TRBJ1-2, with D unresolved. Germline V gene sequence: CDR1 MNHEY, CDR2 SVGAGI. V dropped 6 bases and J dropped 4 bases, with 3 bases sitting between them. CDR3 length: 10 residues. The CDR3 loop reads CASRLYGYTF. The CDR3 bases are TGTGCCAGCAGGCTCTATGGCTACACCTTC.

V gene TRBV4-3 combines with J gene TRBJ1-1; no definite D call. Trimming removed 4 bases from V and 8 bases from J, with 8 bases in between. The germline V gene has CDR1 LGHNA and CDR2 YSLEER. This CDR3 comprises 11 residues. CDR3 coding DNA: TGCGCCAGCAGCCGGGGATCCGAAGCTTTCTTT. It encodes CASSRGSEAFF.

This chain links TRBV28 with TRBJ1-5; D is unresolved. The V and J ends lost 5 bases and 3 bases respectively, with 8 bases between them. Per the germline V gene, CDR1 is MDHEN and CDR2 is SYDVKM. The CDR3 runs to 13 residues. The CDR3 DNA follows: TGTGCCAGCAGTCTAAGCGACAATCAGCCCCAGCATTTT. It translates to CASSLSDNQPQHF.

The V and J genes are TRBV7-9 and TRBJ2-5, with D tentatively TRBD1 or TRBD2 (6 bases each). Germline V lookup: CDR1 SEHNR, CDR2 FQNEAQ (reference sequence). The CDR3 loop spans 14 amino acids. Between the trimmed V and J ends, which lost 3 bases and 1 base, there was a span of 9 bases. The CDR3 region is CASSFGGPQETQYF. In DNA, the CDR3 is TGTGCCAGCAGCTTTGGGGGGCCCCAAGAGACCCAGTACTTC.

The chain joins TRBV28 to TRBJ1-2, with no clear D. V dropped 7 bases and J dropped 7 bases, with 13 bases sitting between them. The CDR3 is 12 amino acids. Germline V gene sequence: CDR1 MDHEN, CDR2 SYDVKM. CDR3 in amino acids: CASTTPGVGYTF. The DNA for the CDR3 is TGTGCCAGCACCACCCCCGGCGTTGGCTACACCTTC.

The sample holds many counts of this clone. The chain recombines TRBV4-1 with TRBJ2-7; 14 bases agree with TRBD2. V was pared by 4 bases and J by 5 bases, with 4 bases of the junction left unmatched. The CDR3 is 15 amino acids. CDR1 and CDR2 (germline): MGHRA, YSYEKL. CDR3: CASSRGLAGVHEQYF. The DNA of the CDR3 is TGCGCCAGCAGCCGGGGACTAGCGGGAGTTCACGAGCAGTACTTC.

The rearrangement joins TRBV7-9 to TRBJ1-1; no reliable D call. V shed 7 bases and J shed 7 bases, with 19 bases lying between them. The CDR3 runs 14 residues. Looked up from germline, CDR1 is SEHNR and CDR2 is FQNEAQ (reference sequence). The CDR3 reads CASTGRLQFGEAFF. The CDR3 nucleotides read TGTGCCAGCACCGGTCGTCTCCAGTTCGGTGAAGCTTTCTTT. Based on the CDR3 plus reference TRBV7-9 and TRBJ1-1, the full variable domain is DTGVSQNPRHKITKRGQNVTFRCDPISEHNRLYWYRQTLGQGPEFLTYFQNEAQLEKSRLLSDRFSAERPKGSFSTLEIQRTEQGDSAMYLCASTGRLQFGEAFFGQGTRLTVV.

The V and J genes are TRBV7-2 and TRBJ2-1; TRBD2 aligns across 15 bases. This CDR3 is built from 18 residues. The germline CDR1 and CDR2 sequences are SGHTA and FQGNSA. Losses at the gene ends were 1 base for V and 4 bases for J; bases not matched to a gene: 5. The CDR3 coding sequence is TGTGCCAGCAGCTTAGAGGGGACTAGCGGGAGGTTTTACAATGAGCAGTTCTTC. Translated: CASSLEGTSGRFYNEQFF.

J is TRBJ2-2 and V is TRBV11-3; D is unresolved. The CDR3 is made up of 13 amino acids. V lost 1 base to trimming and J lost 6 bases, with 6 bases between them. Germline values: CDR1 SGHNT, CDR2 YENEEA. CDR3 amino acids: CASSLVQSGELFF. DNA for the CDR3: TGTGCCAGCAGCTTAGTCCAGTCCGGGGAGCTGTTTTTT.

The table lists this clone with a count of one. A far larger clone lies a single base away; this is likely a read error. The V and J genes are TRBV6-1 and TRBJ1-5; D not resolved. CDR1 and CDR2 from the germline V gene are MNHNS and SASEGT. CDR3 length: 14 residues. The ends were cut back, 2 bases at V and 4 bases at J, with 9 bases in the middle. CDR3 protein: CASSERWENQPQHF. Here the CDR3 DNA reads TGTGCCAGCAGTGAAAGGTGGGAAAATCAGCCCCAGCATTTT.

With respect to this clone: A far larger clone is one base from this, pointing to a likely read error. This chain connects TRBV6-6 to TRBJ1-1; possibly TRBD1 for D (5 bases). Germline CDR1 and CDR2: MNHNY and SVGAGI (reference sequence). Trimming took off 5 bases at V and 7 bases at J, with 11 bases between the two ends. The CDR3 covers 12 residues. The CDR3 bases are TGTGCCAGCAGTCGGGGGATGGGTGAAGCTTTCTTT. This encodes CASSRGMGEAFF.

The chain links TRBV6-6 to TRBJ2-7, with 7 bases matching TRBD2. The CDR3 length is 15 residues. V lost 3 bases to trimming and J lost 6 bases; unmatched junction nucleotides: 11. Germline CDR1 MNHNY, CDR2 SVGAGI (reference sequence). The CDR3 nucleotides read TGTGCCAGCAGTTATCGCGGACTAGTAGGGGTCGAGCAGTACTTC. Translated, it gives CASSYRGLVGVEQYF.

The chain is built from TRBV27 and TRBJ2-7, with TRBD2 matching over 11 bases. With V trimmed by 5 bases and J by 4 bases, 7 bases remained unmatched. Germline CDR1 MNHEY, CDR2 SMNVEV (reference sequence). The CDR3 runs to 15 residues. The DNA of the CDR3 is TGTGCCAGCAGTCTGGGGACTAGCGGTCAGTACGAGCAGTACTTC. Amino acids: CASSLGTSGQYEQYF.

This clone was counted a few times. The chain's CDR3 is CASSYRRGPFAYEQYF. The CDR3 nucleotides read TGTGCCAGCAGTTACAGGAGGGGGCCATTTGCCTACGAGCAGTACTTC. V usage is TRBV6-5 and J usage is TRBJ2-7, with a tentative D call TRBD1 (7 bases). Germline CDR1 reads MNHEY; CDR2 reads SVGAGI. V lost 2 bases and J lost 2, with 16 bases in between. The CDR3 has 16 residues.

The chain recombines TRBV29-1 with TRBJ2-7; TRBD2 might be the D (6 bases). The V and J ends lost 6 bases and 3 bases respectively, with 15 bases between them. The V gene's germline CDR1 is SQVTM and CDR2 ANQGSEA. CDR3 length: 13 residues. This CDR3 reads CSVDRDWGYEQYF. CDR3 in DNA: TGCAGCGTGGACCGGGACTGGGGCTACGAGCAGTACTTC.

A word on this clone: A read error is likely here: a far larger clone is one base away. V usage is TRBV4-1 and J usage is TRBJ2-7; tentatively, D is TRBD1 or TRBD2 (5 bases each). CDR1 is MGHRA and CDR2 is YSYEKL in the germline V gene. The CDR3 sequence is 16 residues long. Trimming stripped 0 bases from V and 2 bases from J, with 14 bases between. The CDR3 is CASSQDGADKTYEQYF. CDR3 in DNA: TGCGCCAGCAGCCAAGACGGGGCAGACAAAACCTACGAGCAGTACTTC.

About this clone: Other DNA sequences in this sample translate to the same CDR3. The chain carries TRBV9 and TRBJ2-3; a weak D match, TRBD1 (7 bases). CDR3 length: 14 amino acids. Germline V gives CDR1 SGDLS, CDR2 YYNGEE. The V gene lost 4 bases and the J gene lost 4 bases, with 13 bases spanning the gap. CDR3 sequence reads: CASSFGGGSDTQYF. CDR3 bases: TGTGCCAGCAGCTTCGGAGGGGGCTCAGATACGCAGTATTTT.

Concerning this clone itself: Other DNA variants within this sample encode the same CDR3. This chain links TRBV18 with TRBJ1-1, with 7 bases that match TRBD1. V trimming: 3 bases; J trimming: 5 bases; junction bases outside the gene matches: 0. The germline gives CDR1 KGHSH, CDR2 LQKENI. The CDR3 contains 12 residues. The CDR3 is CASSPTGTEAFF. CDR3 sequence (DNA): TGTGCCAGCTCACCGACAGGGACTGAAGCTTTCTTT.

This clone was seen once. The V and J genes are TRBV6-6 and TRBJ1-1; D unresolved. V dropped 0 bases and J dropped 4 bases, with 15 bases sitting between them. CDR3 size: 16 residues. CDR1 and CDR2 (germline): MNHNY, SVGAGI (reference sequence). CDR3 sequence reads: CASSYSVGSRGTEAFF. DNA of the CDR3: TGTGCCAGCAGTTACTCAGTCGGGAGTCGGGGCACTGAAGCTTTCTTT.

The J gene is TRBJ2-1, the V gene TRBV21-1. TRBV21-1 is a recognized pseudogene. The CDR3 length is 11 residues. DNA for the CDR3: TGTGCCAGCAGCCTTGGAAATGAGCAGTTCTTC. Its protein is CASSLGNEQFF.

The chain has TRBV27 and TRBJ1-1, with 7 nucleotides matching TRBD1. This CDR3 has 14 amino acids. Germline lookup yields CDR1 MNHEY and CDR2 SMNVEV (reference sequence). The V gene end was trimmed by 5 bases and the J gene end by 4 bases; junction bases not matched to a gene: 7. The CDR3 DNA reads as TGTGCCAGCAGTCTCGGACAGGTGGGCACTGAAGCTTTCTTT. Translation: CASSLGQVGTEAFF.

In its sample, this clone was seen once. V gene TRBV29-1 combines with J gene TRBJ1-1; D gene ambiguous. Germline V CDR1 and CDR2: SQVTM, ANQGSEA. Trimming shortened V by 4 bases and J by 7 bases, and 7 bases separated the two germline ends. This CDR3 comprises 10 residues. The CDR3 DNA is TGCAGCGTTGCGGCAAGTGAAGCTTTCTTT. Its protein is CSVAASEAFF.

The rearrangement uses TRBV5-6 and TRBJ2-2; D uncertain. The germline V gene encodes CDR1 SGHDT and CDR2 YYEEEE. The CDR3 covers 15 residues. V dropped 0 bases and J dropped 3 bases, with 9 bases sitting between them. In nucleotides, the CDR3 is TGTGCCAGCAGCTTGGTCTCCGCGGACACCGGGGAGCTGTTTTTT. Its translation is CASSLVSADTGELFF.

This clone has just a few counts. This sequence joins TRBV7-5 and TRBJ2-7; TRBD2, the table's D call, was not compared with the DNA. TRBV7-5 is an annotated pseudogene. The CDR3 loop spans 16 amino acids. The CDR3 region has the DNA TGTGTCAGAAGCTTAGCCGGGGAGGGGAGGTCCTACGAGCAGTACTTC. Translation gives CVRSLAGEGRSYEQYF.